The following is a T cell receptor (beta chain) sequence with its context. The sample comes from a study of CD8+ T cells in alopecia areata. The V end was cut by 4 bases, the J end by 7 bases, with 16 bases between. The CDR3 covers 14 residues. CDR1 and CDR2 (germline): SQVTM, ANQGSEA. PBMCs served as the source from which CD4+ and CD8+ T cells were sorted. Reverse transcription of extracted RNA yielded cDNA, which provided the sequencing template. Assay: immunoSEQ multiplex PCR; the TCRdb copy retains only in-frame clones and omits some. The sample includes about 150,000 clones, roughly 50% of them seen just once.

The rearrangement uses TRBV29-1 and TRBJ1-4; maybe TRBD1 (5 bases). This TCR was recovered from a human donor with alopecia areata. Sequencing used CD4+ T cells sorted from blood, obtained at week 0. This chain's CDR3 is CSVAPPGRGEKLFF. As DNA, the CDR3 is TGCAGCGTTGCCCCCCCAGGTAGGGGTGAAAAACTGTTTTTT.